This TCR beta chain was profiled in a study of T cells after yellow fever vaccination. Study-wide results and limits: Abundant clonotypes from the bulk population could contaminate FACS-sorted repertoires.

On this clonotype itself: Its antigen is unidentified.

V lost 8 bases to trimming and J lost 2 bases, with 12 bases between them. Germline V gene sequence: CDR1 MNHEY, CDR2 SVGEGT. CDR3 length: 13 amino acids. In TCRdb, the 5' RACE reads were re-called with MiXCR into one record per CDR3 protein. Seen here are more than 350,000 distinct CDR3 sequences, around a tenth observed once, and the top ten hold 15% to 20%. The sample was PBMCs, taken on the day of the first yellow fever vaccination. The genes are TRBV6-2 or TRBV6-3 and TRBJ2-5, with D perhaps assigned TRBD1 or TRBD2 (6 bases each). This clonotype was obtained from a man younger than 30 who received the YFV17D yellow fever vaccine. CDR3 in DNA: TGTGCCAGCTTTCGGGGGCTTCAAGAGACCCAGTACTTC. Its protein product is CASFRGLQETQYF.